The rows below give T cell receptor beta chains drawn from one sample of a study of cytomegalovirus exposure and HLA in healthy donors. Sequenced by immunoSEQ multiplex PCR; TCRdb stores in-frame clones only, minus some. The table lists approximately 150,000 clones, 76% of them singletons. Sample: PBMCs. The receptor source for this set is a male donor in good health and CMV-seronegative. The CDR3 runs from the conserved cysteine through the conserved F or W. Each record gives: D gene, V gene, J gene, clone size, CDR3 protein, CDR3 DNA. D genes are given only for firm matches. Expanded clones get a size class; other rows say once, few or many, or leave the size out.

>-|TRBV10-2|TRBJ2-2|-
CASLDRARSNTGELFF
TGCGCCAGTCTCGACCGAGCGAGATCGAACACCGGGGAGCTGTTTTTT
>TRBD1|TRBV11-2|TRBJ1-2|-
CASSLPTGLNYGYTF
TGTGCCAGCAGCCTCCCGACAGGGCTTAACTATGGCTACACCTTC
>TRBD2|TRBV2|TRBJ2-3|-
CASSEDLADTDTQYF
TGTGCCAGCAGTGAGGACCTAGCGGATACAGATACGCAGTATTTT
>TRBD1|TRBV4-3|TRBJ2-7|-
CASSQELEGAGEQYF
TGCGCCAGCAGCCAAGAACTAGAGGGGGCTGGCGAGCAGTACTTC
>TRBD1|TRBV28|TRBJ1-5|once
CASTEGADSNQPQHF
TGTGCCAGCACCGAGGGGGCGGATAGCAATCAGCCCCAGCATTTT
>TRBD1|TRBV2|TRBJ2-7|-
CASGDRGTSYEQYF
TGTGCCAGTGGGGACAGGGGGACTAGTTACGAGCAGTACTTC
>-|TRBV28|TRBJ1-5|-
CASSFGQSFNQPQHF
TGTGCCAGCAGTTTCGGACAGTCATTCAATCAGCCCCAGCATTTT
>-|TRBV6-6|TRBJ1-2|-
CASSYSRGGYGYTF
TGTGCCAGCAGTTACTCGCGAGGGGGCTATGGCTACACCTTC
>-|TRBV18|TRBJ1-1|few
CASSPLSTEAFF
TGTGCCAGCTCACCATTGAGTACTGAAGCTTTCTTT
>-|TRBV9|TRBJ2-7|-
CASSVSPFYEQYF
TGTGCCAGCAGCGTGTCCCCTTTTTACGAGCAGTACTTC
>-|TRBV29-1|TRBJ2-1|-
CSVVQEPEQFF
TGCAGCGTCGTACAGGAGCCTGAGCAGTTCTTC
>TRBD1|TRBV25-1|TRBJ2-1|-
CASSITGTGGYNEQFF
TGTGCCAGCAGTATTACCGGGACAGGGGGCTATAATGAGCAGTTCTTC
>-|TRBV18|TRBJ1-1|-
CASSPNQDGTEAFF
TGTGCCAGCTCACCAAATCAGGATGGGACTGAAGCTTTCTTT
>TRBD2|TRBV7-9|TRBJ2-1|-
CASTGLAGGHYNEQFF
TGTGCCAGCACCGGACTAGCGGGGGGGCATTACAATGAGCAGTTCTTC
>-|TRBV4-3|TRBJ2-7|-
CASSQTPGTYYEQYF
TGCGCCAGCAGCCAAACTCCCGGGACTTACTACGAGCAGTACTTC
>-|TRBV19|TRBJ2-3|-
CASSRGREASYTQYF
TGTGCCAGTAGTCGCGGCAGAGAAGCTAGTTATACGCAGTATTTT
>-|TRBV27|TRBJ2-7|-
CASSLKESWEQYF
TGTGCCAGCAGTTTAAAGGAGTCCTGGGAGCAGTACTTC
>-|TRBV6-6|TRBJ1-1|-
CASSSHSPRMNTEAFF
TGTGCCAGCAGTTCGCACAGTCCCAGGATGAACACTGAAGCTTTCTTT
>TRBD1|TRBV7-6|TRBJ1-2|few
CASSAGQSPNYGYTF
TGTGCCAGCAGCGCGGGACAGTCGCCTAACTATGGCTACACCTTC
>TRBD1|TRBV10-1|TRBJ1-5|-
CASSESERTGWSQPQHF
TGCGCCAGCAGTGAGTCGGAAAGGACAGGATGGAGTCAGCCCCAGCATTTT
>-|TRBV2|TRBJ2-2|-
CASNLIRDGELFF
TGTGCCAGCAATCTGATCCGGGACGGGGAGCTGTTTTTT
>TRBD1|TRBV5-1|TRBJ1-1|-
CASSTGQGNTEAFF
TGCGCCAGCAGCACGGGACAGGGGAACACTGAAGCTTTCTTT
>TRBD2|TRBV6-6|TRBJ2-1|-
CASCLAEPNEQFF
TGTGCCAGCTGTCTAGCGGAGCCGAATGAGCAGTTCTTC
>TRBD1|TRBV10-3|TRBJ1-2|-
CAISSSLGQGGSSYGYTF
TGTGCCATCAGTTCAAGTTTGGGACAGGGAGGGTCAAGCTATGGCTACACCTTC
>TRBD2|TRBV19|TRBJ2-1|once
CASRGWLADDNEQFF
TGTGCCAGTAGGGGCTGGCTAGCGGACGACAATGAGCAGTTCTTC
>-|TRBV7-9|TRBJ1-6|-
CASTPGRGTFYSPLHF
TGTGCCAGCACCCCGGGGCGTGGGACATTTTATTCACCCCTCCACTTT
>-|TRBV5-6|TRBJ2-2|-
CASSLGESGELFF
TGTGCCAGCAGCTTGGGAGAGTCCGGGGAGCTGTTTTTT
>TRBD1|TRBV4-3|TRBJ2-5|-
CASSQDPGGLGETQYF
TGCGCCAGCAGCCAAGATCCAGGGGGTCTCGGAGAGACCCAGTACTTC
>-|TRBV9|TRBJ2-3|-
CASSVGRPSTDTQYF
TGTGCCAGCAGCGTAGGGAGACCGAGCACAGATACGCAGTATTTT
>TRBD1|TRBV10-3|TRBJ1-6|-
CAISESGTGLYNSPLHF
TGTGCCATCAGTGAGTCGGGGACAGGGCTCTATAATTCACCCCTCCACTTT
>-|TRBV2|TRBJ1-1|-
CASGPGPNTEAFF
TGTGCCAGCGGCCCGGGTCCGAACACTGAAGCTTTCTTT
>-|TRBV2|TRBJ2-1|-
CASSELRAFSYNEQFF
TGTGCCAGCAGTGAGCTGAGGGCCTTCTCCTACAATGAGCAGTTCTTC
>-|TRBV7-8|TRBJ1-1|-
CASSQTQGVNTEAFF
TGTGCCAGCAGCCAGACACAGGGCGTCAACACTGAAGCTTTCTTT
>TRBD1|TRBV27|TRBJ1-4|few
CASSSNLDRKLFF
TGTGCCAGCAGTTCAAACCTGGACAGGAAACTGTTTTTT
>TRBD1|TRBV7-9|TRBJ1-4|once
CASSSGTVVNEKLFF
TGTGCCAGCAGCTCAGGGACAGTTGTTAATGAAAAACTGTTTTTT
>-|TRBV28|TRBJ2-7|-
CASSLLSGTYEQYF
TGTGCCAGCAGTTTACTAAGCGGTACCTACGAGCAGTACTTC
>TRBD1|TRBV19|TRBJ1-5|-
CASSIARGGQSNQPQHF
TGTGCCAGTAGTATAGCTCGGGGGGGACAGAGCAATCAGCCCCAGCATTTT
>TRBD1|TRBV11-2|TRBJ2-1|-
CASSRTGTGIQGSYNEQFF
TGTGCCAGCAGTCGTACCGGGACAGGAATCCAGGGTTCCTACAATGAGCAGTTCTTC
>TRBD2|TRBV5-4|TRBJ2-3|-
CASSNSGGGPDTQYF
TGTGCCAGCAGCAATTCGGGGGGAGGGCCAGATACGCAGTATTTT
>-|TRBV16|TRBJ1-5|-
CASSPRGYSNQPQHF
TGTGCCAGCAGCCCCCGGGGGTATAGCAATCAGCCCCAGCATTTT
>TRBD2|TRBV2|TRBJ2-3|once
CASKSGGGTDTQYF
TGTGCCAGCAAAAGCGGGGGCGGTACAGATACGCAGTATTTT
>-|TRBV18|TRBJ2-7|-
CASSLVQGLGEQYF
TGTGCCAGCTCACTGGTTCAGGGTCTAGGCGAGCAGTACTTC
>-|TRBV9|TRBJ1-3|-
CASSPREGSGNTIYF
TGTGCCAGCAGCCCTCGAGAGGGCTCTGGAAACACCATATATTTT
>TRBD2|TRBV6-5|TRBJ2-1|-
CASSLGAGEYNEQFF
TGTGCCAGCAGTTTGGGAGCGGGAGAGTACAATGAGCAGTTCTTC
>TRBD2|TRBV4-1|TRBJ2-7|-
CASSQDTDGGVAEQYF
TGTGCCAGCAGCCAAGATACTGACGGGGGGGTTGCCGAGCAGTACTTC
>TRBD2|TRBV5-5|TRBJ2-1|-
CASSWGVSGGRDEQFF
TGTGCCAGCAGCTGGGGGGTATCGGGAGGGAGGGATGAGCAGTTCTTC